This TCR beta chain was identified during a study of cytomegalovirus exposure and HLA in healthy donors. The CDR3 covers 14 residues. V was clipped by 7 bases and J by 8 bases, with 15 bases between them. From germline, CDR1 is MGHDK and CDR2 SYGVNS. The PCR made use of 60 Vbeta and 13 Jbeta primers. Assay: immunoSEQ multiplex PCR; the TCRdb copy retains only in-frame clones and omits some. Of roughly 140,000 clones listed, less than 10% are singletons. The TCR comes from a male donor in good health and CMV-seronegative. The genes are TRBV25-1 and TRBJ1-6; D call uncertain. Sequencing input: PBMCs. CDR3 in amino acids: CASIDQVVDSPLHF. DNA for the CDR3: TGTGCCAGCATCGACCAGGTGGTGGATTCACCCCTCCACTTT.